The rows below give T cell receptor beta chains drawn from one sample of a study of T cells after yellow fever vaccination. TCRdb reprocessed the 5' RACE reads with MiXCR, giving one entry per CDR3 protein. The table has approximately 510,000 distinct CDR3 sequences, around a fifth seen once. Sequenced here: PBMCs, sampled about 20 days after the first yellow fever vaccination. These receptor sequences come from a man between 18 and 35 years old who received the YFV17D yellow fever vaccine. Both conserved end residues are part of each CDR3.

TRBV27	TRBJ2-3	CASSSRGIRDTQYF
TRBV6-5	TRBJ1-1	CASGRNTEAFF
TRBV5-1	TRBJ2-5	CASSETNPSGGQETQYF
TRBV6-2/TRBV6-3	TRBJ2-5	CASTLSGVWETQYF
TRBV12-3/TRBV12-4	TRBJ1-1	CASTTGVGGNTEAFF
TRBV7-9	TRBJ1-2	CASSRDREPFYGYTF
TRBV9	TRBJ1-4	CASSVDGTGGEKLFF
TRBV27	TRBJ2-5	CASSWGRLETQYF
TRBV20-1	TRBJ1-2	CSASDRGDGYTF
TRBV6-5	TRBJ1-1	CASSYSTGGYNTEAFF
TRBV3-1	TRBJ1-1	CASSLWPMNTEAFF
TRBV29-1	TRBJ2-5	CSVKTVGETQYF
TRBV6-1	TRBJ2-5	CASTKAAGVRETQYF
TRBV12-3/TRBV12-4	TRBJ2-3	CASSFTYRGDTQYF
TRBV29-1	TRBJ2-7	CSVSRDEQYF
TRBV20-1	TRBJ1-1	CSARDGQGPNTEAFF